These 26 T cell receptor beta chains were all obtained from the same sample, sequenced in a study of CD8+ T cells in alopecia areata. As for treatment: oral pan-JAK inhibitor, 5-10 mg twice daily. RNA extraction was followed by reverse transcription into cDNA, which acted as the sequencing template. Some clones are missing from TCRdb's copy, which holds only in-frame ones; the method was immunoSEQ multiplex PCR. The table records under 200,000 clones, approximately 60% of them present only once. This material consisted of CD4+ T cells sorted from blood, taken at week 24, from a patient treated with tofacitinib. These TCRs come from a human donor with alopecia areata.

The rearrangement uses TRBV30 and TRBJ2-6; D may correspond to TRBD1 or TRBD2 (5 bases each). The CDR3 length is 15 residues. Germline CDR1 reads GTSNPN; CDR2 reads SVGIG (reference sequence). V was clipped by 3 bases and J by 4 bases, with 13 bases between them. This CDR3 reads CAWRGTGLGANVLTF. The CDR3 DNA follows: TGTGCCTGGAGGGGGACGGGGCTAGGGGCCAACGTCCTGACTTTC. The variable domain in full, with the rest retrieved from reference TRBV30 and TRBJ2-6, is SQTIHQWPATLVQPVGSPLSLECTVEGTSNPNLYWYRQAAGRGLQLLFYSVGIGQISSEVPQNLSASRPQDRQFILSSKKLLLSDSGFYLCAWRGTGLGANVLTFGAGSRLTVL.

This clone has a handful of counts. The rearrangement joins TRBV30 to TRBJ1-6, with D unresolved. This CDR3 has 14 amino acids. CDR1 and CDR2 from the germline V gene are GTSNPN and SVGIG (reference sequence). V was clipped by 5 bases and J by 7 bases, with 15 bases between them. The DNA for the CDR3 is TGTGCCTGGCAGGCGAACAAGCAAAATTCACCCCTCCACTTT. Translation gives CAWQANKQNSPLHF.

This clone was found a few times. The chain is built from TRBV6-1 and TRBJ1-5, with D possibly matching TRBD1 (5 bases). The germline V and J ends were trimmed by 1 base and 9 bases, with 10 bases remaining between them. The CDR3 length is 13 residues. CDR1 MNHNS and CDR2 SASEGT come from the germline V gene. The CDR3 spells CASSEGGNWPQHF. The CDR3 bases are TGTGCCAGCAGTGAAGGGGGGAATTGGCCCCAGCATTTT.

V and J are TRBV19 and TRBJ1-5, with a possible D match to TRBD1 (5 bases). The CDR3 loop spans 13 amino acids. Germline V lookup: CDR1 LNHDA, CDR2 SQIVND (reference sequence). V was trimmed by 7 bases and J by 5 bases, leaving 12 bases between them. The CDR3: CASTPRGDQPQHF. CDR3 in DNA: TGTGCCAGTACCCCACGGGGGGATCAGCCCCAGCATTTT.

The rearrangement links TRBV29-1 to TRBJ2-5; the D is unclear. V lost 4 bases and J lost 0, with 6 bases in between. CDR3 length equals 12 residues. From germline, CDR1 is SQVTM and CDR2 ANQGSEA. This CDR3 reads CSVGQYQETQYF. CDR3 in DNA: TGCAGCGTTGGGCAGTACCAAGAGACCCAGTACTTC.

This clone has only one observation. V is TRBV25-1 and J is TRBJ2-6, with TRBD1 matching over 7 bases. CDR3 length equals 15 residues. V lost 5 bases, J lost 2 bases, and 3 bases stayed unmatched. Germline V CDR1 and CDR2: MGHDK, SYGVNS. The CDR3, as DNA: TGTGCCAGCAGTAAAGGGACAGCTGGGGCCAACGTCCTGACTTTC. Amino acid sequence: CASSKGTAGANVLTF.

The chain has TRBV2 and TRBJ2-7; 11 positions match TRBD2. The length of the CDR3 is 14 residues. The germline CDR1 and CDR2 sequences are SNHLY and FYNNEI. Trimming took 6 bases from V and 4 from J; bases not matched to a gene: 5. The CDR3 coding sequence is TGTGCCAGCAGCCGACTAGCGGGGTCATACGAGCAGTACTTC. This sequence encodes CASSRLAGSYEQYF.

The chain carries TRBV30 and TRBJ2-1, with D perhaps TRBD1 (6 bases). The V and J ends lost 5 bases and 3 bases respectively, with 11 bases between them. The V gene's germline CDR1 is GTSNPN and CDR2 SVGIG (reference sequence). This CDR3 is 13 amino acids long. CDR3 nucleotides: TGTGCCTGGTCTGAGACAGGCTACAATGAGCAGTTCTTC. Its translation: CAWSETGYNEQFF.

The rearrangement joins TRBV5-4 to TRBJ1-5, with D possibly being TRBD1 (5 bases). The CDR3 spans 17 residues. The ends were cut back, 4 bases at V and 0 bases at J, with 17 bases in the middle. The germline V gene has CDR1 SGHNT and CDR2 YYREEE (reference sequence). In DNA, the CDR3 is TGTGCCAGCAGCCAAGGACCTCCTGGGGGTAGCAATCAGCCCCAGCATTTT. Protein product: CASSQGPPGGSNQPQHF.

The chain recombines TRBV5-1 with TRBJ2-3; TRBD2 is a possible D gene (6 bases). Trimming took 5 bases from V and 5 from J, leaving 21 bases between them. The CDR3 extends over 16 amino acids. Germline assignment: CDR1 SGHRS and CDR2 YFSETQ. The CDR3, as DNA: TGCGCCAGCAGGGCTGGGAGGCGGGGTTCAGGAGATACGCAGTATTTT. Amino acids: CASRAGRRGSGDTQYF.

The chain has TRBV7-2 and TRBJ2-5; maybe TRBD1 (5 bases). CDR1 is SGHTA and CDR2 is FQGNSA in the germline V gene. Trimming cost V 3 bases and J 1 base, with 9 bases left between them. The CDR3 is made up of 14 amino acids. CDR3: CASSFTTAQETQYF. The CDR3 bases are TGTGCCAGCAGCTTCACGACAGCCCAAGAGACCCAGTACTTC.

CDR3 in DNA: TGTGCCAGCTCACCACCCGCAGAGACCCAGTACTTC. It encodes CASSPPAETQYF. The V gene is TRBV18, the J gene TRBJ2-5; no clear D. The germline V gene encodes CDR1 KGHSH and CDR2 LQKENI. The CDR3 length is 12 residues. The germline V and J ends were trimmed by 0 bases and 4 bases, with 3 bases remaining between them.

This clone was counted a few times. At the DNA level, this CDR3 is encoded by other sequences in the same sample as well. J is TRBJ1-5 and V is TRBV2; D is perhaps TRBD1 (6 bases). Germline CDR1 SNHLY, CDR2 FYNNEI. This CDR3 comprises 14 residues. Trimming took 6 bases from V and 0 from J, leaving 9 bases between them. As DNA, the CDR3 is TGTGCCAGCAGCGGACAGAGTAGCAATCAGCCCCAGCATTTT. Protein sequence: CASSGQSSNQPQHF.

The rearrangement joins TRBV29-1 to TRBJ2-1, with 11 bases identical to TRBD1. The CDR3 is 13 amino acids. Germline V gene sequence: CDR1 SQVTM, CDR2 ANQGSEA. With V trimmed by 7 bases and J by 11 bases, 10 bases remained unmatched. For the CDR3, the DNA is TGCAGCGCCCGGACAGGGGGCAATACAAAGCAGTTCTTC. The encoded protein is CSARTGGNTKQFF.

The rearrangement uses TRBV2 and TRBJ2-2, with 7 bases that match TRBD2. Unmatched junction bases numbered 7, after V lost 6 bases and J lost 3 bases. Germline CDR1 reads SNHLY; CDR2 reads FYNNEI. The CDR3 runs to 15 residues. The CDR3 sequence is CASSQFAGDTGELFF. In DNA form, the CDR3 reads TGTGCCAGCAGCCAGTTCGCGGGGGACACCGGGGAGCTGTTTTTT.

The chain joins TRBV29-1 to TRBJ2-5; 7 positions match TRBD2. Germline V CDR1 and CDR2: SQVTM, ANQGSEA. V was pared by 7 bases and J by 2 bases, with 22 bases of the junction left unmatched. The CDR3 has 18 residues. The DNA of the CDR3 is TGCAGCGCCATCCCCCACCAAGCGGGGCCGGCAATACAAGAGACCCAGTACTTC. This gives the protein CSAIPHQAGPAIQETQYF.

The chain uses TRBV7-9 and TRBJ1-2; D is unresolved. The CDR3 runs to 14 residues. Deletions cut 0 bases from V and 0 bases from J, with 5 bases between. Germline CDR1 SEHNR, CDR2 FQNEAQ (reference sequence). The CDR3 here is CASSLAGTNYGYTF. The CDR3 nucleotides are TGTGCCAGCAGCTTAGCGGGTACTAACTATGGCTACACCTTC.

The gene calls are TRBV30 and TRBJ2-5; D not resolved. Deletions cut 5 bases from V and 4 bases from J, with 14 bases between. There are 13 residues in the CDR3. Germline V lookup: CDR1 GTSNPN, CDR2 SVGIG (reference sequence). The CDR3 DNA reads as TGTGCCTGGGGGCTTAAGGGTCCAGAGACCCAGTACTTC. Protein product: CAWGLKGPETQYF.

This chain joins TRBV15 and TRBJ1-6; weak D call: TRBD1 (5 bases). The germline gives CDR1 LNHNV, CDR2 YYDKDF (reference sequence). V dropped 0 bases and J dropped 9 bases, with 12 bases sitting between them. The CDR3 extends over 15 amino acids. CDR3 nucleotides: TGTGCCACCAGCAGAGATCAAGGGGCGGGTTCACCCCTCCACTTT. Its translation is CATSRDQGAGSPLHF.

The chain links TRBV4-1 to TRBJ2-5; 7 bases agree with TRBD2. The V segment lost 0 bases and the J segment 4 bases; nucleotides outside the gene matches: 8. Germline V gives CDR1 MGHRA, CDR2 YSYEKL. The CDR3 totals 16 residues. The CDR3 DNA reads TGCGCCAGCAGCCAAGAGGGAGGGGCAATCCCAGAGACCCAGTACTTC. This translates into CASSQEGGAIPETQYF.

The chain has TRBV30 and TRBJ1-2; TRBD1 matches 7 bases. This CDR3 is built from 14 residues. V trimming: 8 bases; J trimming: 3 bases; junction bases outside the gene matches: 12. Germline V lookup: CDR1 GTSNPN, CDR2 SVGIG (reference sequence). In DNA form, the CDR3 reads TGTGCCAGTACCCCGCAGGGGGGATACTATGGCTACACCTTC. The encoded protein is CASTPQGGYYGYTF.

The V gene is TRBV9, the J gene TRBJ2-1, with 7 bases that match TRBD2. The trim removed 7 bases at V and 3 bases at J, leaving 1 base unmatched. There are 12 residues in the CDR3. Germline lookup yields CDR1 SGDLS and CDR2 YYNGEE. As DNA, the CDR3 is TGTGCCAGCCGGGGGGACTACAATGAGCAGTTCTTC. Residues: CASRGDYNEQFF.

The rearrangement uses TRBV6-5 and TRBJ2-7; 8 positions agree with TRBD1. This CDR3 comprises 14 residues. V was pared by 7 bases and J by 2 bases, with 7 bases of the junction left unmatched. The germline V gene encodes CDR1 MNHEY and CDR2 SVGAGI. In nucleotides, the CDR3 is TGTGCCAGCACCCTCGGACAGGGAACCTACGAGCAGTACTTC. This encodes CASTLGQGTYEQYF.

The rearrangement links TRBV15 to TRBJ2-7; unclear D gene. The V gene lost 4 bases and the J gene lost 5 bases, with 12 bases spanning the gap. The CDR3 runs to 13 residues. Germline CDR1 is LNHNV and CDR2 is YYDKDF (reference sequence). The CDR3 coding sequence is TGTGCCACCAGCATCTCCGGCACCAACGAGCAGTACTTC. Translating gives CATSISGTNEQYF.

This clone was counted between two and nine times. This chain connects TRBV29-1 to TRBJ2-3; 11 bases line up with TRBD2. Per germline, CDR1 SQVTM and CDR2 ANQGSEA. The V and J ends lost 7 bases and 3 bases, in that order; junction bases with no gene match: 3. CDR3 length: 13 residues. CDR3 region: CSGIAGGTDTQYF. Written as DNA, the CDR3 is TGCAGCGGGATAGCGGGGGGGACAGATACGCAGTATTTT.

J is TRBJ1-4 and V is TRBV2; D is possibly TRBD1 (5 bases). V lost 8 bases and J lost 3, with 13 bases in between. The CDR3 sequence is 14 residues long. In germline, CDR1 is SNHLY, CDR2 FYNNEI. The CDR3 DNA follows: TGTGCCAGCTCCGCTGGGGGGTCTAATGAAAAACTGTTTTTT. Protein sequence: CASSAGGSNEKLFF.